This paragraph reports one T cell receptor (beta chain). Germline CDR1 and CDR2: SGHNT and YYREEE (reference sequence). The CDR3 is 15 amino acids. The V gene end was trimmed by 4 bases and the J gene end by 8 bases; junction bases not matched to a gene: 14. CD8+ and CD4+ T cells taken from blood had their TCR beta sequenced. This record belongs to a study of CD8 T cells in Susac syndrome. An input of about 0.5 to 1 ug of RNA was subjected to reverse transcription using random hexamers. immunoSEQ multiplex PCR amplified TCR beta CDR3 across 54 Vbeta, 13 Jbeta. MiXCR, applied by TCRdb to the immunoSEQ multiplex PCR reads, yields one record per CDR3 protein. The sample records around 280,000 distinct CDR3 sequences, just over 90% being singletons.

Sample: CD4+ T cells from PBMCs. The receptor was derived from a human donor with multiple sclerosis. The chain is built from TRBV5-4 and TRBJ1-2, with 7 bases aligning to TRBD1. Written as DNA, the CDR3 is TGTGCCAGCAGCCTAGGGACAGCAGCCCACCCCGGCTACACCTTC. As protein: CASSLGTAAHPGYTF.